These 27 T cell receptor beta chains originate from one sample sequenced in a study of OX40 agonist ivuxolimab in advanced cancers. TCRdb keeps only in-frame clones here, not all; method: immunoSEQ multiplex PCR. The table records 89,000 or so clones, 70% to 90% of them present only once. The input for sequencing was CD4+ or CD8+ T cells sorted from blood, taken in a trial of the OX40 agonist ivuxolimab. All receptors derive from an adult with an advanced solid tumor such as melanoma, head and neck, liver or kidney cancer.

This chain uses TRBV7-8 with TRBJ2-3, with 10 nucleotides matching TRBD2. V was pared by 2 bases and J by 2 bases, with 7 bases of the junction left unmatched. Germline V gene lookup returns CDR1 SGHVS and CDR2 FQNEAQ. There are 17 residues in the CDR3. The CDR3 bases are TGTGCCAGCAGCTTAACTCTAGGACTAGCGGACACAGATACGCAGTATTTT. Amino acid sequence: CASSLTLGLADTDTQYF.

The chain uses TRBV9 and TRBJ2-3; D is possibly TRBD2 (6 bases). CDR1 is SGDLS and CDR2 is YYNGEE in the germline V gene. CDR3 length equals 14 residues. Trimming shortened V by 4 bases and J by 6 bases, and 15 bases separated the two germline ends. The chain's CDR3 is CASSSPGVSDTQYF. CDR3 DNA sequence: TGTGCCAGCAGCTCCCCGGGGGTTAGCGATACGCAGTATTTT.

The rearrangement joins TRBV7-6 to TRBJ2-4; TRBD1 agrees at 7 bases. Germline V CDR1 and CDR2: SGHVS, FNYEAQ. V gave up 5 bases and J gave up 0 bases; unmatched junction bases: 13. The CDR3 contains 18 residues. CDR3 in amino acids: CASSPHPGTAIAKNIQYF. For the CDR3, the DNA is TGTGCCAGCAGCCCACACCCGGGGACAGCAATAGCCAAAAACATTCAGTACTTC.

The genes are TRBV27 and TRBJ1-1; D unclear. Germline-derived CDR1 and CDR2 are MNHEY and SMNVEV (reference sequence). The CDR3 covers 13 residues. The V end lost 6 bases, the J end lost 2 bases, and 10 bases lay between the germline ends. CDR3 region: CASSRQENTEAFF. The CDR3 DNA reads as TGTGCCAGCAGCCGCCAGGAAAACACTGAAGCTTTCTTT.

For this clone: This same CDR3 is encoded by further DNA sequences in the sample. The chain joins TRBV4-1 to TRBJ2-3, with TRBD1 matching 7 bases. V lost 3 bases and J lost 0; bases outside the gene matches: 3. CDR1 and CDR2 (germline): MGHRA, YSYEKL. The CDR3 is 15 residues long. The CDR3 coding sequence is TGCGCCAGCAGCCAGCCACAGGGGAGCACAGATACGCAGTATTTT. Translating gives CASSQPQGSTDTQYF.

This clone came up a few times. The genes are TRBV5-1 and TRBJ2-3; TRBD1 matches 7 bases. Germline V gene sequence: CDR1 SGHRS, CDR2 YFSETQ. CDR3 length: 13 residues. The V segment lost 4 bases and the J segment 6 bases; nucleotides outside the gene matches: 5. The CDR3 is CASSAFRGDTQYF. Here the CDR3 DNA reads TGCGCCAGCAGCGCTTTCAGGGGGGATACGCAGTATTTT. Combining the CDR3 with reference TRBV5-1 and TRBJ2-3 gives the whole variable domain KAGVTQTPRYLIKTRGQQVTLSCSPISGHRSVSWYQQTPGQGLQFLFEYFSETQRNKGNFPGRFSGRQFSNSRSEMNVSTLELGDSALYLCASSAFRGDTQYFGPGTRLTVL.

The chain joins TRBV9 to TRBJ2-7; perhaps D is TRBD1 or TRBD2 (5 bases each). The CDR3 length is 15 residues. Per germline, CDR1 SGDLS and CDR2 YYNGEE. Trimming shortened V by 4 bases and J by 4 bases, and 18 bases separated the two germline ends. CDR3 in DNA: TGTGCCAGCAGCCCCCAACCGGGACCAGCATACGAGCAGTACTTC. Translation: CASSPQPGPAYEQYF.

The rearrangement joins TRBV19 to TRBJ2-7, with a tentative D call TRBD1 (5 bases). Germline CDR1 is LNHDA and CDR2 is SQIVND (reference sequence). The CDR3 extends over 16 amino acids. With 3 bases removed from V and 1 base from J, the gap between germline ends came to 16 bases. The CDR3 DNA is TGTGCCAGTAGTATGGGGCTAAGAACTCCATCCTACGAGCAGTACTTC. It translates to CASSMGLRTPSYEQYF.

This clone occurred a few times. For the CDR3, the DNA is TGTGCCAGCAGCGTGGGACTAGCAGTCACAGATACGCAGTATTTT. Translation gives CASSVGLAVTDTQYF. The chain employs TRBV9 and TRBJ2-3; 9 nucleotides agree with TRBD2. This CDR3 region has 15 residues. The germline V gene has CDR1 SGDLS and CDR2 YYNGEE. After removal of 2 bases from V and 2 bases from J, the junction contained 3 bases not matched to a gene.

The sample holds a few counts of this clone. The V gene is TRBV6-1, the J gene TRBJ2-3; D perhaps matches TRBD2 (6 bases). Per the germline V gene, CDR1 is MNHNS and CDR2 is SASEGT. Trimming removed 2 bases from V and 8 bases from J, with 14 bases in between. CDR3 size: 14 residues. CDR3 in amino acids: CASSESILGGTQYF. The CDR3 nucleotides read TGTGCCAGCAGTGAATCCATACTGGGGGGTACGCAGTATTTT.

The chain is built from TRBV5-1 and TRBJ2-5, with D possibly being TRBD1 (5 bases). The CDR3 extends over 14 amino acids. With 4 bases removed from V and 4 bases from J, the gap between germline ends came to 14 bases. In germline, CDR1 is SGHRS, CDR2 YFSETQ. CDR3 residues: CASSRDSLIETQYF. The CDR3 DNA reads TGCGCCAGCAGCCGTGACAGCCTGATAGAGACCCAGTACTTC.

V usage is TRBV11-2 and J usage is TRBJ2-1; no definite D call. Germline assignment: CDR1 SGHAT and CDR2 FQNNGV. The V end was cut by 2 bases, the J end by 9 bases, with 14 bases between. The CDR3 has 14 residues. The CDR3 DNA reads as TGTGCCAGCAGCTTAACTATCCCAGTGGGTGAGCAGTTCTTC. Translation gives CASSLTIPVGEQFF.

This clone occurred once. The V and J genes are TRBV7-2 and TRBJ2-5; TRBD2 matches 8 bases. CDR1 and CDR2 from the germline V gene are SGHTA and FQGNSA. The CDR3 consists of 16 residues. V trimming: 1 base; J trimming: 2 bases; junction bases outside the gene matches: 6. Here the CDR3 reads CASSLGEREFQETQYF. CDR3 nucleotides: TGTGCCAGCAGCTTAGGCGAGCGGGAGTTTCAAGAGACCCAGTACTTC.

The J gene is TRBJ1-2, the V gene TRBV7-2, with D possibly matching TRBD1 (5 bases). Deletions cut 5 bases from V and 5 bases from J, with 18 bases between. The CDR3 is made up of 15 amino acids. The germline gives CDR1 SGHTA, CDR2 FQGNSA. The CDR3 here is CASSGRGARDYGYTF. The CDR3, as DNA: TGTGCCAGCAGCGGCCGCGGGGCCCGAGATTATGGCTACACCTTC.

The chain carries TRBV7-9 and TRBJ2-3; 12 bases are a match to TRBD2. V dropped 7 bases and J dropped 1; count of bases not matched to a gene: 9. Germline CDR1 reads SEHNR; CDR2 reads FQNEAQ (reference sequence). The CDR3 has 17 residues. This CDR3 reads CASTPSGRGSGTDTQYF. The CDR3 DNA reads TGTGCCAGCACCCCTAGCGGGAGGGGGTCGGGCACAGATACGCAGTATTTT.

The genes are TRBV6-1 and TRBJ2-1; 14 nucleotides align to TRBD2. CDR1 is MNHNS and CDR2 is SASEGT in the germline V gene. V shed 6 bases, J shed 10 bases, and the junction held 8 bases outside the gene matches. The CDR3 is 15 amino acids. This CDR3 reads CASRTGTSGSVEQFF. DNA for the CDR3: TGTGCCAGCAGGACCGGGACTAGCGGGAGTGTAGAGCAGTTCTTC.

The J gene is TRBJ1-4, the V gene TRBV7-9; D is unresolved. Trimming stripped 5 bases from V and 6 bases from J, with 13 bases between. The germline CDR1 and CDR2 sequences are SEHNR and FQNEAQ (reference sequence). The CDR3 is 14 amino acids. CDR3 amino acids: CASSRRTEDEKLFF. Here the CDR3 DNA reads TGTGCCAGCAGCCGAAGGACGGAAGATGAAAAACTGTTTTTT.

The rearrangement uses TRBV11-2 and TRBJ1-2; D unresolved. The CDR3 contains 15 residues. Germline loops: CDR1 SGHAT, CDR2 FQNNGV. Trimming took 0 bases from V and 1 from J, leaving 9 bases between them. This CDR3 is CASSLEVRGNYGYTF. CDR3 bases: TGTGCCAGCAGCTTAGAAGTACGGGGTAACTATGGCTACACCTTC. Drawing the rest from reference TRBV11-2 and TRBJ1-2, the complete variable domain is EAGVAQSPRYKIIEKRQSVAFWCNPISGHATLYWYQQILGQGPKLLIQFQNNGVVDDSQLPKDRFSAERLKGVDSTLKIQPAKLEDSAVYLCASSLEVRGNYGYTFGSGTRLTVV.

This chain connects TRBV7-3 to TRBJ2-1; either TRBD1 or TRBD2 may supply D (5 bases each). Looked up from germline, CDR1 is SGHTA and CDR2 is FQGTGA. With 6 bases removed from V and 4 bases from J, the gap between germline ends came to 13 bases. The CDR3 is made up of 14 amino acids. The CDR3: CASSPGEGYNEQFF. CDR3 bases: TGTGCCAGCAGTCCCGGTGAGGGGTACAATGAGCAGTTCTTC. Supplemented by reference TRBV7-3 and TRBJ2-1, the full variable domain reads GAGVSQTPSNKVTEKGKYVELRCDPISGHTALYWYRQSLGQGPEFLIYFQGTGAADDSGLPNDRFFAVRPEGSVSTLKIQRTERGDSAVYLCASSPGEGYNEQFFGPGTRLTVL.

This chain connects TRBV19 to TRBJ1-1; no reliable D call. Per the germline V gene, CDR1 is LNHDA and CDR2 is SQIVND (reference sequence). The CDR3 has 14 residues. Between the trimmed V and J ends, which lost 3 bases and 1 base, there was a span of 9 bases. The CDR3, as DNA: TGTGCCAGTAGTATGACAACCCCGAACACTGAAGCTTTCTTT. Translated: CASSMTTPNTEAFF.

This clone was picked up one time. This chain links TRBV6-5 with TRBJ2-7; 7 nucleotides line up with TRBD1. V was clipped by 5 bases and J by 4 bases; unmatched bases: 5. The CDR3 sequence is 13 residues long. Germline V CDR1 and CDR2: MNHEY, SVGAGI. CDR3 sequence reads: CASSIGGRYEQYF. The CDR3 nucleotides read TGTGCCAGCAGTATAGGGGGCCGATACGAGCAGTACTTC.

The chain combines TRBV7-9 with TRBJ2-6; D call uncertain. Germline V gene lookup returns CDR1 SEHNR and CDR2 FQNEAQ (reference sequence). V was clipped by 2 bases and J by 1 base, with 3 bases between them. The CDR3 is 14 amino acids. DNA for the CDR3: TGTGCCAGCAGCTTAATTTCTGGGGCCAACGTCCTGACTTTC. Protein product: CASSLISGANVLTF. Supplemented by reference TRBV7-9 and TRBJ2-6, the full variable domain reads DTGVSQNPRHKITKRGQNVTFRCDPISEHNRLYWYRQTLGQGPEFLTYFQNEAQLEKSRLLSDRFSAERPKGSFSTLEIQRTEQGDSAMYLCASSLISGANVLTFGAGSRLTVL.

The chain recombines TRBV28 with TRBJ2-7; D call uncertain. The V gene's germline CDR1 is MDHEN and CDR2 SYDVKM. The ends were cut back, 5 bases at V and 3 bases at J, with 14 bases in the middle. There are 14 residues in the CDR3. As DNA, the CDR3 is TGTGCCAGCAGTAGACCGGATAGGGACTACGAGCAGTACTTC. It codes for CASSRPDRDYEQYF.

The rearrangement joins TRBV4-2 to TRBJ1-2, with unresolved D. This CDR3 contains 15 residues. Per the germline V gene, CDR1 is LGHNA and CDR2 is YNFKEQ. V was shortened by 1 base and J by 6 bases, with 15 bases between the two germline ends. This CDR3 reads CASSQGTVNVHGYTF. The CDR3 DNA reads TGTGCCAGCAGCCAAGGTACAGTCAATGTTCATGGCTACACCTTC.

The CDR3 DNA sequence: TGTGCCAGCAGCTTATGGGAGCGTGATACGCAGTATTTT. Translation gives CASSLWERDTQYF. The rearrangement links TRBV11-2 to TRBJ2-3, with a weak D call TRBD2 (5 bases). The CDR3 extends over 13 amino acids. The germline V and J ends were trimmed by 2 bases and 6 bases, with 9 bases remaining between them. Looked up from germline, CDR1 is SGHAT and CDR2 is FQNNGV.

The V and J genes are TRBV30 and TRBJ2-1, with D possibly matching TRBD1 (8 bases). With 4 bases removed from V and 9 bases from J, the gap between germline ends came to 25 bases. The CDR3 extends over 16 amino acids. Per the germline V gene, CDR1 is GTSNPN and CDR2 is SVGIG (reference sequence). The CDR3: CAWKAGGGSRLGEQFF. DNA for the CDR3: TGTGCCTGGAAAGCAGGGGGCGGGAGCCGCTTAGGTGAGCAGTTCTTC.

The count of this clone is one. The chain joins TRBV6-6 to TRBJ1-5; D remains unclear. The CDR3 contains 15 residues. V was shortened by 0 bases and J by 3 bases, with 9 bases between the two germline ends. CDR1 is MNHNY and CDR2 is SVGAGI in the germline V gene (reference sequence). The CDR3 coding sequence is TGTGCCAGCAGTTACTCGAGAACAGACAATCAGCCCCAGCATTTT. Its translation is CASSYSRTDNQPQHF.